The clone carrying this T cell receptor beta chain was detected a few times. As yet, its antigen is unknown. The data were taken from a study of T cell repertoires in cytomegalovirus infection. Overall study context: Public TCR beta signatures indicated both CMV infection and matching HLA type.

Germline V CDR1 and CDR2: SGHDN, FVKESK. The V gene end was trimmed by 4 bases and the J gene end by 6 bases; junction bases not matched to a gene: 13. The CDR3 totals 16 residues. Study findings and constraints: Identification of carriers of CMV plus the relevant HLA was achieved through cumulative public TCR beta family frequency. In two of eight donors, the top clonotype was HLA-C-restricted CMV-specific.

TCRdb recomputed calls from the reads with MiXCR, one row per CDR3 protein. Of some 280,000 distinct CDR3 sequences in the sample, roughly an eighth were seen once. Sequenced material: PBMCs. The origin of this receptor is a human donor in good health (CMV status not recorded). Some clones in this sample may be carry-over from other donors' samples. V is TRBV14 and J is TRBJ1-1; 8 nucleotides match TRBD1. Here the CDR3 DNA reads TGTGCCAGCAGCCGTGACAGGGGCATTGGGAGAGCTGAAGCTTTCTTT. This encodes CASSRDRGIGRAEAFF.